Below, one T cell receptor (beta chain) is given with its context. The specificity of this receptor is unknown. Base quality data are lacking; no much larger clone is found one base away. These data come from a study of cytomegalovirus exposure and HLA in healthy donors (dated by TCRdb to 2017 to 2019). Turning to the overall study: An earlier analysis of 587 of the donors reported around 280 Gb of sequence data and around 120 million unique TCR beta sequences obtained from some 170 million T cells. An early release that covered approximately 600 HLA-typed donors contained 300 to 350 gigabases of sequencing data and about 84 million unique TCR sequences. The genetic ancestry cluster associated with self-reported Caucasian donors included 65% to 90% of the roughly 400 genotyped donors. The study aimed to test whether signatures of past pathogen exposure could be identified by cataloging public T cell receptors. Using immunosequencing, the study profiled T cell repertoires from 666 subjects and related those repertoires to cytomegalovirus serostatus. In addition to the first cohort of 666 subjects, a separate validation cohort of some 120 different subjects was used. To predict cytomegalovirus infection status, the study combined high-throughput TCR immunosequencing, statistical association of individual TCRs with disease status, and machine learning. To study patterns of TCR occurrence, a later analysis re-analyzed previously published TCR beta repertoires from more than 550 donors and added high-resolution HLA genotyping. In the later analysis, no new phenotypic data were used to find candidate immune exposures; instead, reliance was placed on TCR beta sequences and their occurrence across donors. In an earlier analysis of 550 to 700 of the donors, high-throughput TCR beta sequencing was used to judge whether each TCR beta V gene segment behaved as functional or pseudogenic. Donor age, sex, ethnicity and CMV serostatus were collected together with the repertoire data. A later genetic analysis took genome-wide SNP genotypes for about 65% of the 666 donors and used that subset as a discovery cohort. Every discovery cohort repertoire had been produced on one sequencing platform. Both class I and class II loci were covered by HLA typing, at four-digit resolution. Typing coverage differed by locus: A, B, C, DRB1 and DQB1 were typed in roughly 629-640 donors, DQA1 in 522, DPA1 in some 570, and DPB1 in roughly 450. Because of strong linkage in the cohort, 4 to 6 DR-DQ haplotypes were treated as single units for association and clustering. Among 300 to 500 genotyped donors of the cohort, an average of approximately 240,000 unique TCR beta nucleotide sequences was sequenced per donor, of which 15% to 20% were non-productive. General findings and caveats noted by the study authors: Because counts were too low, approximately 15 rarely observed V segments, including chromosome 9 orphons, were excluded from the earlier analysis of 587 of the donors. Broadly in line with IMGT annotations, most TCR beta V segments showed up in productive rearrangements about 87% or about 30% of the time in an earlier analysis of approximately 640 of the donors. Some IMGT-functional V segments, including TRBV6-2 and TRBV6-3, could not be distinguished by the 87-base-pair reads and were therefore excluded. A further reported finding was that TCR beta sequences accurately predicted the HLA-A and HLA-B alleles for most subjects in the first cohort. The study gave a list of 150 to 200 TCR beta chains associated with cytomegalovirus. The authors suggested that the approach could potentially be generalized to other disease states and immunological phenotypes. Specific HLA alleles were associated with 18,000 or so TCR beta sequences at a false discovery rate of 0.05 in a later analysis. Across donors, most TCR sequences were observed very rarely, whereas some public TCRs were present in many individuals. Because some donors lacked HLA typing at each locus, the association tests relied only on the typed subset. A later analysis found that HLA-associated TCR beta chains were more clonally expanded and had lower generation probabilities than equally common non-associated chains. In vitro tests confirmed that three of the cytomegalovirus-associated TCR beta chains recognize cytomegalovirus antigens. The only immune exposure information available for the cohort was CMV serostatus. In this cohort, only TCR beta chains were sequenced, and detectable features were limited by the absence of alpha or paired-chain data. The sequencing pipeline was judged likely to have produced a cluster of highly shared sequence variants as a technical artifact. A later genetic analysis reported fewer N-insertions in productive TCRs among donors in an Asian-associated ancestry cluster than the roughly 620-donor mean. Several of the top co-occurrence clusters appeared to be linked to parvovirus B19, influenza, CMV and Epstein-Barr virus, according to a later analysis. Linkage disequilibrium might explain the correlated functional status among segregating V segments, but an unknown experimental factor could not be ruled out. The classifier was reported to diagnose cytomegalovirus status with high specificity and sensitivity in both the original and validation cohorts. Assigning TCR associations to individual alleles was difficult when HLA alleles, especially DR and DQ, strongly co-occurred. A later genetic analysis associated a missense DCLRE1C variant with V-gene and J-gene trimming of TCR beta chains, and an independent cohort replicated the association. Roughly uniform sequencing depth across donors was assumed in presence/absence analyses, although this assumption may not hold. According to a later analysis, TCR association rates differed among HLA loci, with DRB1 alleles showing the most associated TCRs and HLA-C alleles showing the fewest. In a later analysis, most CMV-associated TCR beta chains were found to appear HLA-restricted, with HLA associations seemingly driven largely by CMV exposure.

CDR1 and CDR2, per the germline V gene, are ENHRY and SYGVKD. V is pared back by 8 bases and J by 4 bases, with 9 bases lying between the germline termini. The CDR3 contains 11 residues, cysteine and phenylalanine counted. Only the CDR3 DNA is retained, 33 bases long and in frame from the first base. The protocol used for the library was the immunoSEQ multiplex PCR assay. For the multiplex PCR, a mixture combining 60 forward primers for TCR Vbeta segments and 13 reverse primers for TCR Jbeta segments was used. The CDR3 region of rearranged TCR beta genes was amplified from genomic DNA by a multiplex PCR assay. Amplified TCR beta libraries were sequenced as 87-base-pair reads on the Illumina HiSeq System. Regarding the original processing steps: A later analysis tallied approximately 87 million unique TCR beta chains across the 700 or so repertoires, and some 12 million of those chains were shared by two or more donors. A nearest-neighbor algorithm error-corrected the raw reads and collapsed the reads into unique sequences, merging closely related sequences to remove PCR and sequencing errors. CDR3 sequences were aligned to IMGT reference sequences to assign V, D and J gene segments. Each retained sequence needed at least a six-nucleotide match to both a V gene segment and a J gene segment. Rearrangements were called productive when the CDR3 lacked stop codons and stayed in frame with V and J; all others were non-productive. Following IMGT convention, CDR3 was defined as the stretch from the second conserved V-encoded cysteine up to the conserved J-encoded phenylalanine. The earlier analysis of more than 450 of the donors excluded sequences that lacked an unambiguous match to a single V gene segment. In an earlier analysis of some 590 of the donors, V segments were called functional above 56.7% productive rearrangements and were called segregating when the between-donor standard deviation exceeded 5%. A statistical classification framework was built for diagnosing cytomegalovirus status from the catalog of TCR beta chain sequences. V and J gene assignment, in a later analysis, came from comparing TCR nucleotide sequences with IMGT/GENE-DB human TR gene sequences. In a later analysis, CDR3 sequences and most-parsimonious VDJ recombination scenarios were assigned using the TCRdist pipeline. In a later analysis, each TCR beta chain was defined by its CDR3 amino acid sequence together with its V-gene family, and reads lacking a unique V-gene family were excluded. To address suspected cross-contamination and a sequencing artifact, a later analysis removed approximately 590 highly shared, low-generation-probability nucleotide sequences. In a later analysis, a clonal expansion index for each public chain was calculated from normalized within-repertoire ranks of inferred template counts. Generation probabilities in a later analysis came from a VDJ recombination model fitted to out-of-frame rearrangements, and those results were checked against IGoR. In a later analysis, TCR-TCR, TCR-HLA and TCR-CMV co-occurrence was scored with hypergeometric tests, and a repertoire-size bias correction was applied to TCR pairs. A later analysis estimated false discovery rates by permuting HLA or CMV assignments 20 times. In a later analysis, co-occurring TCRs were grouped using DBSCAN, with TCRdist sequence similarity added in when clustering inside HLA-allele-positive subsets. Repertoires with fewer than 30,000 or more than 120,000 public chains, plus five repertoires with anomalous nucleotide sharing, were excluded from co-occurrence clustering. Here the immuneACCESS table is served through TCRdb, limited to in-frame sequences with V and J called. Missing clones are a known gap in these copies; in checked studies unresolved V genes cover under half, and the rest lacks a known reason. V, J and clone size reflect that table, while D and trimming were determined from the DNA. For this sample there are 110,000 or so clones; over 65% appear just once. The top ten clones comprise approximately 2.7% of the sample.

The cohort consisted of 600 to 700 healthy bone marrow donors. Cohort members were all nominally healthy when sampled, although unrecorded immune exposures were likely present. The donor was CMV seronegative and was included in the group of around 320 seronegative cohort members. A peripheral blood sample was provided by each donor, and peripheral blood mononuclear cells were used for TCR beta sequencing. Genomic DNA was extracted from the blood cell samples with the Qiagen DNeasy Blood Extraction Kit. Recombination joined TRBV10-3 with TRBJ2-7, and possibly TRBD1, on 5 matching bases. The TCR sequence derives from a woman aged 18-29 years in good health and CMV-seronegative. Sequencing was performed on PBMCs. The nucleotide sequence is TGTGCCATCTTTACAGGTTACGAGCAGTACTTC. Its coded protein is CAIFTGYEQYF.